This TCR beta chain was identified in a study of T cells in tuberculosis. About the research overall: Sequenced TCRs come from CD1B-GMM tetramer-binding T cells. Study results and limitations: Using the GMM-specific repertoire gave around 88% accuracy versus approximately 70% with motifs.

Libraries were prepared by immunoSEQ multiplex PCR; TCRdb keeps only in-frame clonotypes and omits some of them. The data hold under 45,000 clones, with over 85% observed a single time. Comment on this clone: Its antigen is unknown.

Germline V gene data show CDR1 as GTSNPN and CDR2 as SVGIG (reference sequence). The CDR3 runs 12 residues. The source material was PBMCs. This rearrangement joins TRBV30 to TRBJ2-1; D gene ambiguous. The TCR originated in a donor aged 10-29 years with latent tuberculosis or without tuberculosis infection. CDR3 residues: CVVGSSYNEQFF. CDR3 sequence (DNA): TGTGTTGTGGGCAGCTCCTACAATGAGCAGTTCTTC.